Here is one T cell receptor beta chain with its context. This sample stems from a study of control samples from healthy donors and cancer patients. Sequencing used immunoSEQ multiplex PCR; TCRdb keeps in-frame clones, though not all of them. The sample carries some 120,000 clones, around 90% recorded once. The V and J ends lost 3 bases and 11 bases respectively, with 10 bases between them. This CDR3 spans 11 amino acids. The receptor was derived from a man in his forties or fifties in good health. The chain links TRBV12-3 or TRBV12-4 to TRBJ1-1; no clear D gene. Material: blood. The CDR3 is CASSFHDTAFF. The CDR3 DNA sequence: TGTGCCAGCAGTTTTCACGACACGGCTTTCTTT.